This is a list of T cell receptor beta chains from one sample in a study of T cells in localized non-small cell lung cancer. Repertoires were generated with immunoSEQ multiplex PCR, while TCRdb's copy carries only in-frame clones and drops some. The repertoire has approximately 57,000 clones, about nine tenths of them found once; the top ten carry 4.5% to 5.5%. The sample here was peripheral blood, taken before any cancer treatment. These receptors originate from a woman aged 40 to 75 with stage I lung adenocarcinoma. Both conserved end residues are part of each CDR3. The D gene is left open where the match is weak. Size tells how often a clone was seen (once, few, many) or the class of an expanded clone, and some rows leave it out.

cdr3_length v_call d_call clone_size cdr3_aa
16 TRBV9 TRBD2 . CASSVVGLAGLNEQFF
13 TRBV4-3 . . CASSQEEDSPLHF
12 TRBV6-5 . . CASSNREVTAFF
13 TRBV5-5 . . CASSLRQSWEQYF
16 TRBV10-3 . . CAIRDIVSSGANVLTF
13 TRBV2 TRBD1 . CASRDRDIYEQYF
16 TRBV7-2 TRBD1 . CASSFAIQGVRNIQYF
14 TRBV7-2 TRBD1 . CASSLGGQGYGYTF
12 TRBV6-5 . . CASSPTEEAQYF
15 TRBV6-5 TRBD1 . CASRTGGGGNQPQHF
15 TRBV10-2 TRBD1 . CASSALGQGKTEAFF
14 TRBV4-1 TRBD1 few CASSQGTGRYEQYF
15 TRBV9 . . CASSVEGFPYNEQFF
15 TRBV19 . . CASSRKGKLNYGYTF
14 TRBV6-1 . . CASSELRASGELFF
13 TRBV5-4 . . CASSPPSSYEQYF
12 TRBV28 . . CASSRGNSPLHF
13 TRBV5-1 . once CASSPASNYGYTF
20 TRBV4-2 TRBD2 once CASSLLSGTSGGAGTGELFF
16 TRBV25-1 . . CASSLGGLISGNTIYF
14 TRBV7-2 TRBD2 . CASSSTSGGREQYF
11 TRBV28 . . CASSLGEGYTF
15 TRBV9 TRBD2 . CASSSAGGPPDTQYF
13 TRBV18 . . CASSPVNTGELFF
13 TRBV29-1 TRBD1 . CSVSGTGVHGYTF
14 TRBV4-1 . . CASSQVATDYGYTF
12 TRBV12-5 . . CASGQDNYGYTF
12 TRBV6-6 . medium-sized CASKGGNSPLHF
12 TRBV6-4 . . CASSDGRRVYTF
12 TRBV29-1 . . CSVAGGTDTQYF
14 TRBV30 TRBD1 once CAWNSGGNNQPQHF
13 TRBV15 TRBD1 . CATSPDRGYGYTF
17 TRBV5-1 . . CASSLDSREAFQETQYF
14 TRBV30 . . CAWRYMGSGNTIYF
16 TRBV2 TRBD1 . CASSARTGGSNTEAFF
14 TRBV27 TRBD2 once CASSFQRGNNEQFF
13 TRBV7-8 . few CASSPVDNQPQHF
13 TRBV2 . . CASSDWGRDEQYF
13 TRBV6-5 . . CASSLGHSYEQYF
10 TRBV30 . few CAWSSTKAFF
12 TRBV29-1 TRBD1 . CSVEGTGDGYTF
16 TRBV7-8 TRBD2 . CASSPRGRAGDYEQYF
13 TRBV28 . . CASRERADRSYTF
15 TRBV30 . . CAWTPRPPAAYEQYF
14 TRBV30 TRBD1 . CAWNTGTGSYEQYF
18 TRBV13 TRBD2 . CASSLGRTSPFAKNIQYF
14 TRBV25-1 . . CASSEFVSNQPQHF
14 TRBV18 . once CASSRPGENTEAFF